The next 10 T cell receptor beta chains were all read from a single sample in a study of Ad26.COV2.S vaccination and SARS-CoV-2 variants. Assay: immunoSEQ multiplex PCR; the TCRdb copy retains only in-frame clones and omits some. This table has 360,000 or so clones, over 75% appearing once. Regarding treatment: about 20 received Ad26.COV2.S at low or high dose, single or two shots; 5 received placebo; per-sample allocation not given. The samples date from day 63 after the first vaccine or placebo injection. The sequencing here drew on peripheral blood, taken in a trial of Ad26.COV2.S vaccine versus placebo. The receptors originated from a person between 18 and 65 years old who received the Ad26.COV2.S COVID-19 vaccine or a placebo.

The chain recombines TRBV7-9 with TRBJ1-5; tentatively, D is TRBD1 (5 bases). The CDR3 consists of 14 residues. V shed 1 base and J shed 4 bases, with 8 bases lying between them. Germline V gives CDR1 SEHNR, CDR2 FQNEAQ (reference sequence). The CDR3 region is CASSLEGENQPQHF. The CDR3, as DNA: TGTGCCAGCAGCTTAGAAGGGGAGAATCAGCCCCAGCATTTT.

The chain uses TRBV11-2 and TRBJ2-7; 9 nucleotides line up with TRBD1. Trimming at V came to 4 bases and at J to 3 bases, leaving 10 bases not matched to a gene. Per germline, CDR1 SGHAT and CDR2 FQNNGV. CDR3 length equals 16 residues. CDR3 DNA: TGTGCCAGCAGCTGGGGACAGGGAGTTCGTTACTACGAGCAGTACTTC. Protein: CASSWGQGVRYYEQYF.

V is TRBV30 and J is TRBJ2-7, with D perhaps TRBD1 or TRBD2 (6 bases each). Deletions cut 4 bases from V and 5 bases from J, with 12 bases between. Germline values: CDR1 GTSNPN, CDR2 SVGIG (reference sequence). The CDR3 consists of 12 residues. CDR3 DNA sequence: TGTGCCTGGATAAGGGGGACTGACGAGCAGTACTTC. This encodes CAWIRGTDEQYF. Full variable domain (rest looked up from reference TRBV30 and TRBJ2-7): SQTIHQWPATLVQPVGSPLSLECTVEGTSNPNLYWYRQAAGRGLQLLFYSVGIGQISSEVPQNLSASRPQDRQFILSSKKLLLSDSGFYLCAWIRGTDEQYFGPGTRLTVT.

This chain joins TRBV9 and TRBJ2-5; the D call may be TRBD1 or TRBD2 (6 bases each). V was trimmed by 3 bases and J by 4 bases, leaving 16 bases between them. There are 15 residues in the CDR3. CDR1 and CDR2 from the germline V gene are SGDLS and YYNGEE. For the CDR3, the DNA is TGTGCCAGCAGCGCCTTAGGGGGGCCCCCAGAGACCCAGTACTTC. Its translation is CASSALGGPPETQYF.

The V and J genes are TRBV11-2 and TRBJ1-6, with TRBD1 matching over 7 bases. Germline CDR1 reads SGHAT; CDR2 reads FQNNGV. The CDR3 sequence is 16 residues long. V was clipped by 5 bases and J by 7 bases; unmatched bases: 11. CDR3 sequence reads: CASSPPRGRGNSPLHF. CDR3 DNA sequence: TGTGCCAGCAGCCCACCCCGGGGCAGGGGGAATTCACCCCTCCACTTT.

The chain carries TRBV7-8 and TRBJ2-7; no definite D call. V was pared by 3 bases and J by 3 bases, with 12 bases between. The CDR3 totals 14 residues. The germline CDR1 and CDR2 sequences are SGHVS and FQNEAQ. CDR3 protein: CASSLFETIYEQYF. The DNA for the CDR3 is TGTGCCAGCAGCTTGTTTGAGACAATCTACGAGCAGTACTTC.

The chain's CDR3 is CASSRGAPSYNEQFF. The CDR3 DNA reads TGTGCCAGCAGCCGCGGGGCACCCTCCTACAATGAGCAGTTCTTC. This chain uses TRBV2 with TRBJ2-1, with D possibly TRBD2 on 6 matching bases. This CDR3 contains 15 residues. CDR1 and CDR2 (germline): SNHLY, FYNNEI. V was clipped by 6 bases and J by 0 bases, with 12 bases between them.

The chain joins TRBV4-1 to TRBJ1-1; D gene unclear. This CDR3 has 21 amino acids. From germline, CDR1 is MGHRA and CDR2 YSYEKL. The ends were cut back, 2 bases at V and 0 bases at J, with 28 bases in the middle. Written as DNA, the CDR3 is TGCGCCAGCAGCCAACCTAGGGTGATCTCCGGGTGGATGGGAATGAACACTGAAGCTTTCTTT. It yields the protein CASSQPRVISGWMGMNTEAFF.

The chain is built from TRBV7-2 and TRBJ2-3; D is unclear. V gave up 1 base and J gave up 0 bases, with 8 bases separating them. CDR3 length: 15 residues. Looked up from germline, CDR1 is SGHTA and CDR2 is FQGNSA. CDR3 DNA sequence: TGTGCCAGCAGCTTAGTGGCGACTAGCACAGATACGCAGTATTTT. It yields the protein CASSLVATSTDTQYF.

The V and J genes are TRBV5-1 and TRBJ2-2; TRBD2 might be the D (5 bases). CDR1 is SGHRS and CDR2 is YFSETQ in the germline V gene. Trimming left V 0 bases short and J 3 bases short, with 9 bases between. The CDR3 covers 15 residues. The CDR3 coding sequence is TGCGCCAGCAGCTTGGAGGGAGCGGACACCGGGGAGCTGTTTTTT. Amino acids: CASSLEGADTGELFF.